This entry is about one TCR beta chain. Assay used: immunoSEQ multiplex PCR; TCRdb lists only in-frame clones, some missing. The sample carries 75,000 to 100,000 clones, 75% to 85% recorded once. The source of the sample is a study of blood T cell repertoires in COVID-19. The sequenced material came from peripheral blood. The origin of this receptor is a woman aged 80 or older with acute or convalescent COVID-19.

The chain's CDR3 is CASSPPGQGAVEQYF. The CDR3 nucleotides read TGTGCCAGCAGCCCACCAGGACAGGGGGCGGTCGAGCAGTACTTC. This sequence joins TRBV6-6 and TRBJ2-7; TRBD1 agrees at 11 bases. This CDR3 is 15 amino acids long. Germline values: CDR1 MNHNY, CDR2 SVGAGI (reference sequence). With 6 bases clipped from V and 6 bases from J, the junction kept 10 bases outside the gene matches.